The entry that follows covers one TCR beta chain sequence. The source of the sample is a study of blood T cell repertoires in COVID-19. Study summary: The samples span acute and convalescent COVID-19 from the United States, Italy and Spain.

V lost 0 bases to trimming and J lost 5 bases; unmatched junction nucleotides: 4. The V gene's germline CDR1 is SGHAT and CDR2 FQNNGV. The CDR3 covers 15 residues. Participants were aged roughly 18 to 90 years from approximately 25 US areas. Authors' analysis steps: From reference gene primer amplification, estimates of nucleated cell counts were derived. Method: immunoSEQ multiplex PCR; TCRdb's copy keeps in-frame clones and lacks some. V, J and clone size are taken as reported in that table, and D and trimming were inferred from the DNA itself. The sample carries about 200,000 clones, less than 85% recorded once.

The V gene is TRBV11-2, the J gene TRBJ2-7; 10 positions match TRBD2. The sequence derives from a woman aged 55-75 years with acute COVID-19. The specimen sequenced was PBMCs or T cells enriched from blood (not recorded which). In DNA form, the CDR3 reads TGTGCCAGCAGCTTAGATAGCGGGGGGTGGGACGAGCAGTACGTC. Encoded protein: CASSLDSGGWDEQYV.